A selection of T cell receptor beta chains follows, all from one sample in a study of blood T cell repertoires in COVID-19. Assay: immunoSEQ multiplex PCR; the TCRdb copy retains only in-frame clones and omits some. In the table there are about 140,000 clones, roughly nine tenths of which are singletons. Input material: peripheral blood. The source of these receptors is a woman aged 60-75 years with active COVID-19. The CDR3 runs from the conserved cysteine through the conserved F or W. D genes are given only for firm matches. Size tells how often a clone was seen (once, few, many) or the class of an expanded clone, and some rows leave it out.

D | J | length | V | size | DNA | CDR3
TRBD1 | TRBJ1-5 | 16 | TRBV6-6 | . | TGTGCCAGCAGATCGCGGACAGGGGGCGGCGATCAGCCCCAGCATTTT | CASRSRTGGGDQPQHF
. | TRBJ2-4 | 14 | TRBV3-1/TRBV3-2 | . | TGTGCCAGCAGCCAAGATTGCGGACTCCACTCAAGTAGTTTC | CASSQDCGLHSSSF
. | TRBJ2-5 | 16 | TRBV5-5 | . | TGTGCCAGCAGCTTGGGTCGAGGCGGTCGCCAAGAGACCCAGTACTTC | CASSLGRGGRQETQYF
TRBD2 | TRBJ2-1 | 18 | TRBV4-3 | . | TGCGCCAGCAGCCAAGGACCGTTGGGACTAGAAGTCGCCGATGAGCAGTTCTTC | CASSQGPLGLEVADEQFF
TRBD1 | TRBJ2-7 | 15 | TRBV6-2/TRBV6-3 | . | TGTGCCAGCAGTTACTCGGGGACAGGGTTTACCGAGCAGTACTTC | CASSYSGTGFTEQYF
. | TRBJ2-1 | 12 | TRBV13 | . | TGTGCCAGCAGCTTAAGAGGCAATGAGCAGTTCTTC | CASSLRGNEQFF
TRBD2 | TRBJ2-7 | 15 | TRBV7-9 | . | TGTGCCAGCGGTCCCCGGGGGGGGGAATCCTACGAGCAGTACTTC | CASGPRGGESYEQYF
. | TRBJ2-5 | 15 | TRBV5-1 | . | TGCGCCAGCAGCTTGGCCGCAGGGGCTCTGGAGACCCAGTACTTC | CASSLAAGALETQYF
. | TRBJ2-2 | 15 | TRBV11-3 | . | TGTGCCAGCAGCTTAGGTTTCTCGAACACCGGGGAGCTGTTTTTT | CASSLGFSNTGELFF
. | TRBJ1-3 | 15 | TRBV7-9 | few | TGTGCCAGCAGCACCCGCCCGGAGGTGGAAAACACCATATATTTT | CASSTRPEVENTIYF
. | TRBJ1-2 | 10 | TRBV20-1 | . | TGCAGTGCTCATAACTATGGCTACACCTTC | CSAHNYGYTF
TRBD1 | TRBJ1-4 | 16 | TRBV7-9 | . | TGTGCCAGCAGCTTAAGGACAGGGGCAGCTAATGAAAAACTGTTTTTT | CASSLRTGAANEKLFF
. | TRBJ2-3 | 14 | TRBV11-3 | once | TGTGCCAGCAGCTTAGAGGCCGGCACAGATACGCAGTATTTT | CASSLEAGTDTQYF
. | TRBJ2-2 | 13 | TRBV12-3/TRBV12-4 | . | TGTGCCAGCAGTTTTAAACTCGGCGGGGAGCTGTTTTTT | CASSFKLGGELFF
TRBD2 | TRBJ2-3 | 19 | TRBV7-2 | . | TGTGCCAGCAGCCAAGGGGGGACTAGCGGGATAATTCGCACAGATACGCAGTATTTT | CASSQGGTSGIIRTDTQYF
TRBD2 | TRBJ2-7 | 14 | TRBV6-5 | . | TGTGCCAGCTCCATAGCGGGATTCTCCTACGAGCAGTACTTC | CASSIAGFSYEQYF
TRBD1 | TRBJ2-5 | 16 | TRBV29-1 | . | TGCAGCGTTGAACTTCCGGGACAGAAAACCCCAGAGACCCAGTACTTC | CSVELPGQKTPETQYF
. | TRBJ2-7 | 11 | TRBV20-1 | . | TGCAGTGCACACAAAACCTACGAGCAGTACTTC | CSAHKTYEQYF
. | TRBJ2-3 | 18 | TRBV3-1/TRBV3-2 | few | TGTGCCAGCAGCCGTACAACCCAAATCAGGTGGGGCACAGATACGCAGTATTTT | CASSRTTQIRWGTDTQYF
TRBD1 | TRBJ2-4 | 17 | TRBV6-6 | . | TGTGCCAGCAGTCGCCGGTGGGACAGGGGGGCCAAAAACATTCAGTACTTC | CASSRRWDRGAKNIQYF
TRBD1 | TRBJ1-1 | 15 | TRBV7-8 | . | TGTGCCAGCAGCCCGCCAACAGGGGGCAGGACTGAAGCTTTCTTT | CASSPPTGGRTEAFF
TRBD2 | TRBJ2-1 | 16 | TRBV23-1 | . | TGCGCCAGCGGCCGGGGGCTGGCGGGAGGGCCAAATGAGCAGTTCTTC | CASGRGLAGGPNEQFF
. | TRBJ2-5 | 15 | TRBV28 | . | TGTGCCAGCAGTTCCCCCGGGGAGAATCAAGAGACCCAGTACTTC | CASSSPGENQETQYF
. | TRBJ2-1 | 16 | TRBV7-2 | few | TGTGCCAGCAGCAACCGTGGAGGGAGCTCCTACAATGAGCAGTTCTTC | CASSNRGGSSYNEQFF
. | TRBJ1-2 | 13 | TRBV12-3/TRBV12-4 | . | TGTGCCAGCAGTTTCGGGGGGCTCAATGGCTACACCTTC | CASSFGGLNGYTF
TRBD1 | TRBJ2-3 | 15 | TRBV18 | . | TGTGCCAGCTCATTCTCGACAGGGAGCACAGATACGCAGTATTTT | CASSFSTGSTDTQYF
TRBD1 | TRBJ1-2 | 12 | TRBV19 | . | TGTGCCAGCGGACAGGGGCTTCATGGCTACACCTTC | CASGQGLHGYTF
. | TRBJ2-6 | 13 | TRBV7-9 | . | TGTGCCAGTACAGTCTCTGGGGCCAACGTCCTGACTTTC | CASTVSGANVLTF
TRBD1 | TRBJ2-7 | 14 | TRBV7-6 | . | TGTGCCAGCAGCTTAGGGGGACAGGGGCCCGAGCAGTACTTC | CASSLGGQGPEQYF
TRBD2 | TRBJ2-7 | 16 | TRBV7-2 | . | TGTGCCAGCAGCTTAGTGGGGAGCGGGAGGGCCGGCGAGCAGTACTTC | CASSLVGSGRAGEQYF
. | TRBJ1-1 | 15 | TRBV7-9 | . | TGTGCCAGCAGCCCAGTCATCTCGGGGAACACTGAAGCTTTCTTT | CASSPVISGNTEAFF
. | TRBJ1-5 | 14 | TRBV6-2/TRBV6-3 | . | TGTGCCAGCAGTTACGCTAGACAGGATCAGCCCCAGCATTTT | CASSYARQDQPQHF
. | TRBJ2-1 | 18 | TRBV4-2 | . | TGTGCCAGCAGCCAAGAGCGGGTTCTAGGAGGAGGGTACAATGAGCAGTTCTTC | CASSQERVLGGGYNEQFF